This T cell receptor (beta chain) appears in the sequencing data of a study of blood T cell repertoires in COVID-19. Study as a whole: Both acute and convalescent COVID-19 samples were obtained from the United States, Italy and Spain. PBMCs, B-cell-depleted T cells, or T cells provided the cDNA or gDNA that made up the material.

Assay used: immunoSEQ multiplex PCR; TCRdb lists only in-frame clones, some missing. The sample carries some 250,000 clones, 91% recorded once. V was trimmed by 3 bases and J by 4 bases, leaving 15 bases between them. CDR1 and CDR2 (germline): SNHLY, FYNNEI. The CDR3 covers 15 residues. Sequenced sample: PBMCs or T cells enriched from blood (not recorded which). The clonotype was recovered from a human donor in a cohort exposed to, infected with or recovered from COVID-19 (not recorded which). The donor label of this sample is uncertain. The V and J genes are TRBV2 and TRBJ1-1; tentative D call: TRBD1 (6 bases). The CDR3 region has the DNA TGTGCCAGCAGTGAGTTCAGCCAGGGGCGCACTGAAGCTTTCTTT. It is translated as CASSEFSQGRTEAFF.